This T cell receptor (beta chain) stems from a study of blood T cells in healthy people across ages. Study background: The template switching approach captured approximately one barcoded beta molecule for every two T cells.

Peripheral blood was drawn, about 9.7 milliliters per donor. With 1 base removed from V and 8 bases from J, the gap between germline ends came to 11 bases. This CDR3 spans 13 amino acids. Germline CDR1 reads DFQATT; CDR2 reads SNEGSKA (reference sequence). As to this clonotype: Its antigen is not identified.

Study-wide results and caveats: From one million sequenced T cells, diversity estimates were lower bounds.

Together with a sample-barcoded 5' primer, a J-beta primer mix was included in a second PCR lasting about 7 to 11 cycles. Per sample, CDR3-containing paired-end reads numbered at least 2.5 million. Using its own MiXCR run on the 5' RACE reads, TCRdb lists one record per CDR3 protein. The data hold hundreds of thousands of distinct CDR3 sequences, with about 42% observed a single time. The TCR sequence derives from a man between 60 and 70 years old in good health. Sequenced sample: blood. The chain has TRBV20-1 and TRBJ1-4, with D unclear. For the CDR3, the DNA is TGCAGTGCTAGAGGGGTCTTAGAAGAAAAACTGTTTTTT. Translated, it gives CSARGVLEEKLFF.